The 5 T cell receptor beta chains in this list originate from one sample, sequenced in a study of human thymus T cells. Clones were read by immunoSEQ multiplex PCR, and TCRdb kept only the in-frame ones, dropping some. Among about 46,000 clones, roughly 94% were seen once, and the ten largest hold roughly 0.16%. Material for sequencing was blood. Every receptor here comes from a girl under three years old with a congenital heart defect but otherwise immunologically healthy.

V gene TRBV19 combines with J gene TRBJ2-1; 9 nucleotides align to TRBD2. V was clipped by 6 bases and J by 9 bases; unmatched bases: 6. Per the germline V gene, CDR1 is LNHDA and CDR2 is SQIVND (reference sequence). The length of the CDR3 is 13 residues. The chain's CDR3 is CASRYPSGTEQFF. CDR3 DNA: TGTGCCAGTAGATACCCTAGCGGGACTGAGCAGTTCTTC.

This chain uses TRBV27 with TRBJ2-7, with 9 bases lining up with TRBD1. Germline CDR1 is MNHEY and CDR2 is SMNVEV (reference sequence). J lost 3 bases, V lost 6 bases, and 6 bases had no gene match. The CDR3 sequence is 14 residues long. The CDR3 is CASSPRTGVYEQYF. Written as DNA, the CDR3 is TGTGCCAGCAGCCCGAGGACAGGGGTCTACGAGCAGTACTTC.

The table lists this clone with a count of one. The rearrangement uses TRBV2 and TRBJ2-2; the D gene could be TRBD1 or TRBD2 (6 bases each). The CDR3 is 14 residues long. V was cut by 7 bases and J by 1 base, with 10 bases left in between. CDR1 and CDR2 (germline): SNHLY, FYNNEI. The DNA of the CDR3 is TGTGCCAGCACGGGGGCCGGGAACACCGGGGAGCTGTTTTTT. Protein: CASTGAGNTGELFF.

CDR3 in amino acids: CSVGRQGYGYTF. The CDR3 region has the DNA TGCAGCGTTGGTCGACAGGGGTATGGCTACACCTTC. This chain joins TRBV29-1 and TRBJ1-2; 8 nucleotides agree with TRBD1. V lost 4 bases and J lost 5; bases outside the gene matches: 3. This CDR3 is built from 12 residues. Looked up from germline, CDR1 is SQVTM and CDR2 is ANQGSEA.

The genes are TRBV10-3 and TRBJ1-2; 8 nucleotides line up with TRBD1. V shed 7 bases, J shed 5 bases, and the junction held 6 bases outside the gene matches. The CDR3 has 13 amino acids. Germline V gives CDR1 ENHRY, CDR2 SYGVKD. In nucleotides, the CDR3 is TGTGCCATCACAGGACAGGGAGAATATGGCTACACCTTC. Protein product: CAITGQGEYGYTF.